This TCR beta chain comes out of a study of response to subunit inactivated influenza vaccine. Whole-study results and caveats: It was the authors' suggestion that each seasonal influenza vaccination recruits few new T cells.

This clonotype was seen more than once but under ten times. Antigen: not known. TCRdb ran MiXCR on the RT-PCR reads and lists one entry per CDR3 protein. The data show 500,000 to 750,000 distinct CDR3 sequences, approximately 15% seen once. The junction had 18 bases not matched to a gene; V was cut back by 7 bases and J by 6 bases. The CDR3 consists of 17 residues. The V gene's germline CDR1 is MNHEY and CDR2 SVGEGT. V gene TRBV6-2 or TRBV6-3 combines with J gene TRBJ2-1, with TRBD2 identical over 7 bases. This TCR was recovered from a man aged 50-60 years who received an inactivated influenza vaccine. The sample here was PBMCs from blood, taken 11 to 12 days after vaccination. Here the CDR3 DNA reads TGTGCCAGCATTCAAGGTTTCCCGGGAGGCCTCCTCAATGAGCAGTTCTTC. Its protein is CASIQGFPGGLLNEQFF.